The 4 T cell receptor beta chains below were found in one sample sequenced in a study of technical replicates of blood from a few donors. Sequencing used immunoSEQ multiplex PCR; TCRdb keeps in-frame clones, though not all of them. The sample contains over 55,000 clones, more than 75% of which appear only once. Sample: PBMCs. These receptors were collected from a human donor in good health. Some clones in this sample may be carry-over from other donors' samples.

The V gene is TRBV29-1, the J gene TRBJ1-2; D gene uncertain. Trimming removed 2 bases from V and 7 bases from J, with 8 bases in between. CDR3 length equals 11 residues. The germline V gene has CDR1 SQVTM and CDR2 ANQGSEA. This CDR3 is CSVESPLGYTF. The CDR3 bases are TGCAGCGTTGAAAGCCCACTTGGCTACACCTTC.

To note about this clone: This specimen includes other DNA sequences encoding the same CDR3. CDR3 bases: TGTGCCAGCAGTGTACAGGGGATGAACACTGAAGCTTTCTTT. Translating gives CASSVQGMNTEAFF. The genes are TRBV2 and TRBJ1-1; TRBD1 matches 7 bases. V gave up 4 bases and J gave up 0 bases; unmatched junction bases: 2. This CDR3 region has 14 residues. Germline lookup yields CDR1 SNHLY and CDR2 FYNNEI.

The J gene is TRBJ2-1, the V gene TRBV9; 10 nucleotides align to TRBD2. The trim removed 9 bases at V and 8 bases at J, leaving 8 bases unmatched. From germline, CDR1 is SGDLS and CDR2 YYNGEE. The CDR3 runs to 13 residues. The CDR3 bases are TGTGCCATTAAGCGGGGGGGTAGGTATGAGCAGTTCTTC. The encoded protein is CAIKRGGRYEQFF.

The chain couples TRBV13 to TRBJ2-3, with 10 nucleotides matching TRBD1. Trimming cost V 4 bases and J 4 bases; bases outside gene matches: 5. Germline-derived CDR1 and CDR2 are PRHDT and FYEKMQ (reference sequence). The CDR3 spans 15 residues. This chain's CDR3 is CASSSGQGGPDTQYF. CDR3 coding DNA: TGTGCCAGCAGCTCCGGACAGGGGGGGCCAGATACGCAGTATTTT. The full variable domain, rest sourced from reference TRBV13 and TRBJ2-3, is AAGVIQSPRHLIKEKRETATLKCYPIPRHDTVYWYQQGPGQDPQFLISFYEKMQSDKGSIPDRFSAQQFSDYHSELNMSSLELGDSALYFCASSSGQGGPDTQYFGPGTRLTVL.